This T cell receptor (beta chain) is drawn from a study of persistence of HIV-infected CD4 T cells. In the study overall: Donors were ART-treated; their CMV- and Gag-responding CD4+ T cells were isolated.

As concerns this clone: No antigen is known for it.

Germline lookup yields CDR1 LGHDT and CDR2 YNNKEL (reference sequence). This CDR3 contains 12 residues. With 3 bases removed from V and 11 bases from J, the gap between germline ends came to 10 bases. Stimulation used 8 to 10 ug/mL lysate from CMV-infected fibroblasts. Sorted nonresponding memory CD4+ T cells were CD40L-negative, CD69-negative, CD45RO-high. The libraries were made with immunoSEQ version 4 in survey mode. The method was immunoSEQ multiplex PCR; TCRdb's version includes in-frame clones alone and lacks a portion of them. The table includes around 35,000 clones, 75% to 90% detected once. This sequence originates from an adult man with HIV who was CMV-seropositive. This chain connects TRBV3-1 (or the pseudogene TRBV3-2) to TRBJ1-4; TRBD1 is a possible D gene (5 bases). The input for sequencing was CD4+ T cells sorted from PBMCs after 18-hour stimulation, taken from a patient who received antiretroviral therapy. This chain's CDR3 is CASSHRDLKLFF. The CDR3 bases are TGTGCCAGCAGCCACCGGGACCTCAAACTGTTTTTT.